The clone carrying this TCR beta chain has at least ten counts. Its antigen is unidentified. The source of the sample is a study of T cell repertoires in cytomegalovirus infection. The ends lost 8 bases at V and 11 bases at J; junction bases unmatched: 13. The germline CDR1 and CDR2 sequences are MNHNS and SASEGT. This CDR3 contains 14 residues. TCRdb analysed the reads with MiXCR anew, one entry per CDR3 protein. The table lists 71,000 or so distinct CDR3 sequences, roughly 20% of them singletons. The genes are TRBV6-1 and TRBJ1-5, with 9 bases identical to TRBD1. The receptor comes from a human donor in good health (CMV status not recorded). Some clones in this sample may be carry-over from other donors' samples. Sequenced material: CD8+ T cells from cultured PBMCs, taken from culture after CMV antigen stimulation. The chain's CDR3 is CASLEGQGLSAQHF. The CDR3 region has the DNA TGTGCCAGCCTAGAGGGACAGGGCCTTTCGGCCCAGCATTTT.